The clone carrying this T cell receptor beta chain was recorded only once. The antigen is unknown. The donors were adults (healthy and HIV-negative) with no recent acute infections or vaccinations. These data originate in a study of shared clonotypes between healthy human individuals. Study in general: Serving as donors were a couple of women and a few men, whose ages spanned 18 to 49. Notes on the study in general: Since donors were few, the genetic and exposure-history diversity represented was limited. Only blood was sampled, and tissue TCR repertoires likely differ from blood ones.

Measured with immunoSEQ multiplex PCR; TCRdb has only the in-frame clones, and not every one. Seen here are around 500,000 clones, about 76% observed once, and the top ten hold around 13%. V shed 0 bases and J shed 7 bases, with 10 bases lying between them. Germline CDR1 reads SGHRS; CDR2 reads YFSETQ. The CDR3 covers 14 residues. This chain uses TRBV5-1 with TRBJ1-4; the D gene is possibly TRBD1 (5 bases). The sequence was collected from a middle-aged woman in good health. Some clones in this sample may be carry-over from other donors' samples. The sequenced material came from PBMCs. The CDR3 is CASSLDAGPEKLFF. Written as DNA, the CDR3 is TGCGCCAGCAGCTTGGATGCGGGGCCTGAAAAACTGTTTTTT.